The 17 T cell receptor beta chains below were found in one sample sequenced in a study of blood T cell repertoires in COVID-19. Some clones are missing from TCRdb's copy, which holds only in-frame ones; the method was immunoSEQ multiplex PCR. The table includes 350,000 to 400,000 clones, more than 70% detected once. Sequenced material: PBMCs or T cells enriched from blood (not recorded which). All receptors come from a middle-aged man in a cohort exposed to, infected with or recovered from COVID-19 (not recorded which).

The chain has TRBV3-1 (or the pseudogene TRBV3-2) and TRBJ1-1; D unresolved. V gave up 5 bases and J gave up 1 base, with 5 bases separating them. The CDR3 length is 12 residues. Germline-derived CDR1 and CDR2 are LGHDT and YNNKEL (reference sequence). The CDR3 reads CASSSRNTEAFF. DNA of the CDR3: TGTGCCAGCAGCTCTCGGAACACTGAAGCTTTCTTT.

To note about this clone: This specimen includes other DNA sequences encoding the same CDR3. The chain has TRBV19 and TRBJ2-5; D perhaps matches TRBD2 (5 bases). Looked up from germline, CDR1 is LNHDA and CDR2 is SQIVND (reference sequence). The germline V and J ends were trimmed by 0 bases and 1 base, with 9 bases remaining between them. This CDR3 has 15 amino acids. The CDR3 DNA sequence: TGTGCCAGTAGTATAGAAGGAGGCAGCCAAGAGACCCAGTACTTC. Protein product: CASSIEGGSQETQYF.

The chain links TRBV19 to TRBJ2-5; 12 nucleotides match TRBD2. Germline V lookup: CDR1 LNHDA, CDR2 SQIVND (reference sequence). V trimming: 6 bases; J trimming: 4 bases; junction bases outside the gene matches: 0. This CDR3 is built from 13 residues. The CDR3, as DNA: TGTGCCAGTAGACTAGCGGGAGGAGAGACCCAGTACTTC. This sequence encodes CASRLAGGETQYF.

This chain uses TRBV19 with TRBJ1-2; 11 bases line up with TRBD1. The CDR3 has 14 amino acids. Germline values: CDR1 LNHDA, CDR2 SQIVND (reference sequence). V gave up 6 bases and J gave up 4 bases; unmatched junction bases: 4. This CDR3 reads CASRAGQGAYGYTF. The DNA for the CDR3 is TGTGCCAGTAGAGCCGGACAGGGGGCCTATGGCTACACCTTC.

CDR3 in amino acids: CASSPGRDNSPLHF. CDR3 nucleotide sequence: TGTGCCAGCAGCCCCGGGAGGGATAATTCACCCCTCCACTTT. The chain uses TRBV11-2 and TRBJ1-6; D remains unclear. Trimming pared 5 bases from V and 5 bases from J, leaving 10 bases between. The CDR3 runs 14 residues. The germline V gene encodes CDR1 SGHAT and CDR2 FQNNGV. Variable domain in full (rest from reference TRBV11-2 and TRBJ1-6): EAGVAQSPRYKIIEKRQSVAFWCNPISGHATLYWYQQILGQGPKLLIQFQNNGVVDDSQLPKDRFSAERLKGVDSTLKIQPAKLEDSAVYLCASSPGRDNSPLHFGNGTRLTVT.

This chain connects TRBV2 to TRBJ1-5; D is unclear. The CDR3 length is 13 residues. V gave up 6 bases and J gave up 0 bases, with 6 bases separating them. CDR1 is SNHLY and CDR2 is FYNNEI in the germline V gene. The DNA for the CDR3 is TGTGCCAGCAGACAATATAGCAATCAGCCCCAGCATTTT. Translated, it gives CASRQYSNQPQHF. Full variable domain (rest looked up from reference TRBV2 and TRBJ1-5): EPEVTQTPSHQVTQMGQEVILRCVPISNHLYFYWYRQILGQKVEFLVSFYNNEISEKSEIFDDQFSVERPDGSNFTLKIRSTKLEDSAMYFCASRQYSNQPQHFGDGTRLSIL.

This clone has a single count. This chain uses TRBV2 with TRBJ2-7, with D perhaps matching TRBD1 (5 bases). The germline gives CDR1 SNHLY, CDR2 FYNNEI. Trimming pared 0 bases from V and 10 bases from J, leaving 16 bases between. CDR3 size: 14 residues. In nucleotides, the CDR3 is TGTGCCAGCAGTGAAGCTCACCCACGGCAGGGCCAGTACTTC. As protein: CASSEAHPRQGQYF.

J is TRBJ2-2 and V is TRBV18; 7 positions match TRBD2. Germline trimming cut 4 bases from V and 5 bases from J; bases unmatched to any gene: 10. Germline values: CDR1 KGHSH, CDR2 LQKENI. This CDR3 is 16 amino acids long. CDR3 sequence: CASSLWRERWTGELFF. Written as DNA, the CDR3 is TGTGCCAGCTCACTATGGCGGGAGCGTTGGACCGGGGAGCTGTTTTTT.

A note on this clone: Sequence at one end of the junction differs from germline and may be a read error. The CDR3 DNA sequence: TGTGCCAGCAGCTTAAACGCTCCCATACTAGCGGGTAACCAAGAGATCCAGTACTTC. It specifies CASSLNAPILAGNQEIQYF. The chain is built from TRBV11-2 and TRBJ2-5; TRBD2 matches at 9 bases. The CDR3 covers 19 residues. CDR1 is SGHAT and CDR2 is FQNNGV in the germline V gene.

This clone showed up just once. The V call is TRBV7-8, the J call TRBJ2-7; no clear D. Germline V gene lookup returns CDR1 SGHVS and CDR2 FQNEAQ. The V and J ends lost 3 bases and 0 bases respectively, with 6 bases between them. There are 13 residues in the CDR3. CDR3 residues: CASSFGGSYEQYF. CDR3 in DNA: TGTGCCAGCAGCTTCGGCGGCTCCTACGAGCAGTACTTC.

The V gene is TRBV19, the J gene TRBJ1-5; 8 bases map to TRBD1. The V and J ends lost 8 bases and 5 bases, in that order; junction bases with no gene match: 14. The germline CDR1 and CDR2 sequences are LNHDA and SQIVND (reference sequence). This CDR3 region has 16 residues. The CDR3 region is CASSGQGVSTHQPQHF. CDR3 bases: TGTGCCAGTTCTGGACAGGGTGTTAGCACGCATCAGCCCCAGCATTTT.

V usage is TRBV5-4 and J usage is TRBJ2-7, with D unclear. Germline CDR1 reads SGHNT; CDR2 reads YYREEE (reference sequence). Trimming took off 1 base at V and 0 bases at J, with 5 bases between the two ends. This CDR3 is built from 13 residues. CDR3 residues: CASSLPDSYEQYF. DNA for the CDR3: TGTGCCAGCAGCTTGCCAGACTCCTACGAGCAGTACTTC. Using reference TRBV5-4 and TRBJ2-7 for the parts outside the CDR3, the full variable domain is ETGVTQSPTHLIKTRGQQVTLRCSSQSGHNTVSWYQQALGQGPQFIFQYYREEENGRGNFPPRFSGLQFPNYSSELNVNALELDDSALYLCASSLPDSYEQYFGPGTRLTVT.

This chain uses TRBV5-1 with TRBJ2-7, with D possibly matching TRBD1 (5 bases). Germline V gives CDR1 SGHRS, CDR2 YFSETQ. The CDR3 runs 15 residues. V dropped 2 bases and J dropped 4 bases, with 16 bases sitting between them. The CDR3 nucleotides read TGCGCCAGCAGCTTAGGACGAGAACGGACATACGAGCAGTACTTC. Amino acids: CASSLGRERTYEQYF.

The V and J genes are TRBV19 and TRBJ2-1, with 9 bases identical to TRBD1. The CDR3 is made up of 15 amino acids. Trimming took 7 bases from V and 8 from J; bases not matched to a gene: 12. Germline CDR1 LNHDA, CDR2 SQIVND (reference sequence). CDR3: CASTNPGTGRDEQFF. DNA for the CDR3: TGTGCCAGTACCAATCCCGGGACAGGGAGGGATGAGCAGTTCTTC. The variable domain in full, completed from reference TRBV19 and TRBJ2-1, reads DGGITQSPKYLFRKEGQNVTLSCEQNLNHDAMYWYRQDPGQGLRLIYYSQIVNDFQKGDIAEGYSVSREKKESFPLTVTSAQKNPTAFYLCASTNPGTGRDEQFFGPGTRLTVL.

CDR3 sequence (DNA): TGTGCCAGCAGCTTGGCCGTGGTGCGGCCAGCTACCGGGGAGCTGTTTTTT. It translates to CASSLAVVRPATGELFF. The gene calls are TRBV5-4 and TRBJ2-2; no clear D gene. This CDR3 region has 17 residues. V was trimmed by 0 bases and J by 5 bases, leaving 17 bases between them. CDR1 and CDR2 from the germline V gene are SGHNT and YYREEE (reference sequence).

The sample holds one count of this clone. V is TRBV10-3 and J is TRBJ2-7, with TRBD1 matching over 8 bases. The CDR3 length is 16 residues. CDR1 ENHRY and CDR2 SYGVKD come from the germline V gene. The V gene end was trimmed by 0 bases and the J gene end by 1 base; junction bases not matched to a gene: 5. CDR3 bases: TGTGCCATCAGTGAGTCCGGACAGGGAGGTTCCTACGAGCAGTACTTC. This encodes CAISESGQGGSYEQYF.

The genes are TRBV27 and TRBJ1-6, with D perhaps TRBD1 (6 bases). In germline, CDR1 is MNHEY, CDR2 SMNVEV (reference sequence). The CDR3 consists of 14 residues. Between the trimmed V and J ends, which lost 6 bases and 3 bases, there was a span of 9 bases. CDR3 loop: CASRWTVYNSPLHF. CDR3 DNA: TGTGCCAGCAGATGGACAGTCTATAATTCACCCCTCCACTTT.